This T cell receptor beta chain came from a study of blood T cells in healthy people across ages (dated by TCRdb to 2013 to 2016). With regard to the full study: In model experiments, template switching captured roughly one uniquely barcoded TCR beta cDNA molecule for every two T cells. Two additional independent replicas of 1 million unique cDNA reads from the same blood draw were analyzed for two donors (one aged 18 to 30 and one aged 80 or older). The study measured age-related changes in TCR beta repertoire diversity using deep sequencing normalized with unique cDNA molecular identifiers. Donors were grouped into four age groups: young (average roughly 17 years), middle-aged (39), aged (62) and long-lived (about 90). To avoid experimental bias, donors of different ages were randomly spread across the sequencing lanes. Paper-wide results and their limitations: Estimates of total diversity based on one million sequenced T cells were regarded as lower bounds and as underestimates. Observed TCR beta diversity correlated strongly with the percentage of naive T cells measured by flow cytometry. Donor CMV infection status was unknown, potentially confounding age-related changes in expanded clonotypes. Observed TCR beta diversity per million T cells fell roughly linearly with age, and a significant reduction was already apparent by age around 39. Conclusive comparison of naive and antigen-experienced compartments was prevented by the profiling of bulk unsorted PBMCs. Compared with the aged group, the long-lived group had more naive CD4+ T cells, fewer expanded clones and increased TCR diversity, suggesting age selection.

CDR1 and CDR2 were assigned from the germline V gene as MDHEN and SYDVKM. Inclusive of the bounding cysteine and phenylalanine, the CDR3 is 16 residues long. The sequence is cut down to CDR3 DNA, 48 bases in frame from base 1. Regarding this clonotype: Its antigen is currently not known. One base away lies a much larger clone, so this may be a sequencing read error.

The donors were under 40 Caucasian individuals from Russia, aged 6 to 90 years, who were systemically healthy. Each donor gave 9 to 10 milliliters of peripheral blood, collected into EDTA-treated Vacutainer tubes. Ficoll-Paque density-gradient centrifugation was used to isolate PBMCs, with at least 7 million per sample. Total RNA, at least 5.5 micrograms per sample, was extracted from PBMCs with Trizol reagent. For every donor, an aliquot of PBMCs went through flow cytometry to measure the percentages of naive CD45RAhigh/CD27high T cells. Library construction relied on 5' RACE. Sequencing was performed on an Illumina HiSeq 2500. A second PCR of roughly 7 to 12 cycles was run with a J-beta primer mix and a sample-barcoded 5' primer. Each TCR beta cDNA molecule received a unique molecular identifier from a template-switch 5' adaptor carrying 12 random nucleotides. At least 3 million CDR3-containing paired-end reads were obtained from each sample. All of the RNA was converted into first-strand cDNA using the Mint cDNA synthesis kit, with a TRBC-specific oligonucleotide serving as the primer. After uracil-DNA glycosylase treatment, a first 18-cycle PCR used universal primers M1SS and BC2_uni_R on all cDNA. On the study's bioinformatics: Normalization of each sample was performed by random selection of 1 million high-quality reads, each carrying a distinct molecular identifier. Instead of being binned into consensus sequences, reads with shared molecular identifiers were discarded. MiTCR, with a Q25 quality threshold and the strictest error-elimination algorithm, was used for CDR3 identification, clonotype clustering and error correction. A nonparametric unseen species model using Euler transformation provided a lower-bound estimate of total TCR beta diversity. Clones were called with MiXCR by TCRdb after fastp trimmed the public reads at Q25, and only in-frame beta chains were retained. Each entry is one CDR3 protein sequence, shown with its most common DNA and genes. The V and J calls follow TCRdb's processing rather than the paper's. Within this sample are 1.5 million to 2 million distinct CDR3 sequences, with roughly 27% of them counted one time only. The ten top clones hold approximately 7.7% of the sample.

The chain is assembled from TRBV28 and TRBJ2-4; TRBD1 is perhaps the D gene, given 5 matching bases. The sample comprised blood. This TCR was recovered from a woman in her thirties in good health. The DNA sequence is as follows: TGTGCCAGCAGTTCAGCACCGGACATAGCCAAAAACGTTCAGTACTTC. The resulting protein is CASSSAPDIAKNVQYF.